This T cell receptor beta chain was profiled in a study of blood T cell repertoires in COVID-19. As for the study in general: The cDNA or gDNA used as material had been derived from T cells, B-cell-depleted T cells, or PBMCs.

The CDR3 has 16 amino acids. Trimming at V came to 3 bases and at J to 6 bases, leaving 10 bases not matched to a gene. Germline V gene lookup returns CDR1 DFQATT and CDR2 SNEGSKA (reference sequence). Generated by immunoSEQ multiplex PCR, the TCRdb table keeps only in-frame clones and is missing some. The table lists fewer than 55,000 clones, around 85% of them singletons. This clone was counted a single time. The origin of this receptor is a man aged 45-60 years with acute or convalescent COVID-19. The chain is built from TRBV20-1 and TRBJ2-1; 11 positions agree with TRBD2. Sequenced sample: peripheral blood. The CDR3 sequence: CSASPLAGGAFNEQFF. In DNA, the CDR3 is TGCAGTGCTAGTCCCTTAGCGGGGGGGGCCTTCAATGAGCAGTTCTTC.